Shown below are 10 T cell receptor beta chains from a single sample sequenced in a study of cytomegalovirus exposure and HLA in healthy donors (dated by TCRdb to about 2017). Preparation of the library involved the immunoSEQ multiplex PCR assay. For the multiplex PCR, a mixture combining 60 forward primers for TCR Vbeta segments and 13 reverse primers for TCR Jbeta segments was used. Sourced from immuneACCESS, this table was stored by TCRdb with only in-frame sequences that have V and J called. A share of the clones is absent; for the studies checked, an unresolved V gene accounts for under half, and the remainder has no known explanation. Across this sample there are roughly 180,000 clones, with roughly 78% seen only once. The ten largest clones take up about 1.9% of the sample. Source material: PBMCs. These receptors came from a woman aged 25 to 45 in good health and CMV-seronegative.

The CDR3 protein is CASSWTGGDYGYTF. The CDR3 nucleotides are TGTGCCAGCAGTTGGACAGGGGGCGACTATGGCTACACCTTC. This chain uses TRBV6-6 with TRBJ1-2; 11 bases are shared with TRBD1. The V and J ends lost 4 bases and 3 bases, in that order; junction bases with no gene match: 1. The CDR3 runs to 14 residues. CDR1 is MNHNY, CDR2 SVGAGI, per germline (reference sequence).

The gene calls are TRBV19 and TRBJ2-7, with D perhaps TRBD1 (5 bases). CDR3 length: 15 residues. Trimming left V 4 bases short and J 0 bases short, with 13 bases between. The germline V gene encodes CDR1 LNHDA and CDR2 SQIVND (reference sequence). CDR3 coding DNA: TGTGCCAGTAGTAATCCGGACACCGTCTCCTACGAGCAGTACTTC. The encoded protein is CASSNPDTVSYEQYF.

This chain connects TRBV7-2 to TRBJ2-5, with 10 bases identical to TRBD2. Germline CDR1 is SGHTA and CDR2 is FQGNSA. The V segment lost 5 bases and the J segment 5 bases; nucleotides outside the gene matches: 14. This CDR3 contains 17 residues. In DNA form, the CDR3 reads TGTGCCAGCAGCGCCTTAGCGGGGGGCTACCAGGCGGAGACCCAGTACTTC. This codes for CASSALAGGYQAETQYF.

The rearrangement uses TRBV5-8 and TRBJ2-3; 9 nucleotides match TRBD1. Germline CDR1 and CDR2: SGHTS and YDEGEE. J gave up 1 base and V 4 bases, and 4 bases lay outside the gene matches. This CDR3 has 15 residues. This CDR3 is CASSPRDRGTDTQYF. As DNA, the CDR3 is TGTGCCAGCAGCCCCAGGGACAGGGGCACAGATACGCAGTATTTT.

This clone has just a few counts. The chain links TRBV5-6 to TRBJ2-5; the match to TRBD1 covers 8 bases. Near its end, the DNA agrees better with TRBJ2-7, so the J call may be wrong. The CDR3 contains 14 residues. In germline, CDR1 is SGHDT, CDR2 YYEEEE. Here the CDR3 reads CASSIPGQGDEQYF. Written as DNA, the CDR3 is TGTGCCAGCAGCATCCCTGGACAGGGAGACGAGCAGTACTTC.

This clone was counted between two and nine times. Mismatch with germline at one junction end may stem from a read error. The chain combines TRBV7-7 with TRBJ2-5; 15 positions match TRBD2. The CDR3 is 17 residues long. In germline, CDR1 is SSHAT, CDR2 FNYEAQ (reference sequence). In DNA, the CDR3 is TGTGCTAGCAGCCCGCCGGGACTAGCGGGGGGAAAGGAGACCCAGTACTTC. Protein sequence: CASSPPGLAGGKETQYF. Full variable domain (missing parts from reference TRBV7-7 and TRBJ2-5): GAGVSQSPRYKVTKRGQDVTLRCDPISSHATLYWYQQALGQGPEFLTYFNYEAQPDKSGLPSDRFSAERPEGSISTLTIQRTEQRDSAMYRCASSPPGLAGGKETQYFGPGTRLLVL.

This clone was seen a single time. CDR3 nucleotide sequence: TGTGCCAGCAGTTTAGGGGCAAGCACAGATACGCAGTATTTT. Encoded protein: CASSLGASTDTQYF. V usage is TRBV27 and J usage is TRBJ2-3; a weak D match, TRBD1 (5 bases). Germline V gene lookup returns CDR1 MNHEY and CDR2 SMNVEV (reference sequence). The CDR3 is 14 amino acids. The V and J ends lost 2 bases and 0 bases respectively, with 6 bases between them.

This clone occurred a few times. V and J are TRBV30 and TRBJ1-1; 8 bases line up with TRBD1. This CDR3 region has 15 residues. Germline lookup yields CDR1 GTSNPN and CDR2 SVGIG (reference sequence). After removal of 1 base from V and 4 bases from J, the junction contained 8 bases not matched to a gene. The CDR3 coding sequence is TGTGCCTGGAGTGAGTATCGGACAGGGACCACTGAAGCTTTCTTT. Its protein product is CAWSEYRTGTTEAFF.

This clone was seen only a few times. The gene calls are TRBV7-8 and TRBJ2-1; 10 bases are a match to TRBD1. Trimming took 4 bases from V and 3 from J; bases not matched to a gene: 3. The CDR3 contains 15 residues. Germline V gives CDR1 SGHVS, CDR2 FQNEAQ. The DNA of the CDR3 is TGTGCCAGCAGCTCCCGGGACAGGGGCTACAATGAGCAGTTCTTC. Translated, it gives CASSSRDRGYNEQFF. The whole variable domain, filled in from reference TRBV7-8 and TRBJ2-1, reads GAGVSQSPRYKVAKRGQDVALRCDPISGHVSLFWYQQALGQGPEFLTYFQNEAQLDKSGLPSDRFFAERPEGSVSTLKIQRTQQEDSAVYLCASSSRDRGYNEQFFGPGTRLTVL.

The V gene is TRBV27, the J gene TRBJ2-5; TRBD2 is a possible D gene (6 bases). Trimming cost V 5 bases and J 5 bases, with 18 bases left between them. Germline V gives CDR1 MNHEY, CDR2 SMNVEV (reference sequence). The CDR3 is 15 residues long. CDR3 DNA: TGTGCCAGCAGTGTCGGGACTCTCGGGGTCGAGACCCAGTACTTC. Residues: CASSVGTLGVETQYF.